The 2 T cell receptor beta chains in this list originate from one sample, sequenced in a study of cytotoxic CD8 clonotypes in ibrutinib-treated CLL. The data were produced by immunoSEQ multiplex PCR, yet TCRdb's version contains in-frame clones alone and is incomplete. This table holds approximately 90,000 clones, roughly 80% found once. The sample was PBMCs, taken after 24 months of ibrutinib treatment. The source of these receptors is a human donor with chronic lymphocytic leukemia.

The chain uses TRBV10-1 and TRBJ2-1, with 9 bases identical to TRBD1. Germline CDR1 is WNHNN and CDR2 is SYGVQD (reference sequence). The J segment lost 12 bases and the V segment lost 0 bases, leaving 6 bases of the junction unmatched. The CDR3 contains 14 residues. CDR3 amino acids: CASSESGTGPSQFF. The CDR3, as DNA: TGCGCCAGCAGTGAGTCCGGGACAGGGCCTTCGCAGTTCTTC.

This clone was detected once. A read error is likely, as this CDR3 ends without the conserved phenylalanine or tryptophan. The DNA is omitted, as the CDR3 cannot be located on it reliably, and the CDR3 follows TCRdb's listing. This CDR3 is CASIPRESPIS. V usage is TRBV11-3 and J usage is TRBJ2-7; TRBD2, the table's D call, lacks a check against the DNA. CDR1 and CDR2 (germline): SGHNT, YENEEA. The CDR3 contains 11 residues when both ends are counted.